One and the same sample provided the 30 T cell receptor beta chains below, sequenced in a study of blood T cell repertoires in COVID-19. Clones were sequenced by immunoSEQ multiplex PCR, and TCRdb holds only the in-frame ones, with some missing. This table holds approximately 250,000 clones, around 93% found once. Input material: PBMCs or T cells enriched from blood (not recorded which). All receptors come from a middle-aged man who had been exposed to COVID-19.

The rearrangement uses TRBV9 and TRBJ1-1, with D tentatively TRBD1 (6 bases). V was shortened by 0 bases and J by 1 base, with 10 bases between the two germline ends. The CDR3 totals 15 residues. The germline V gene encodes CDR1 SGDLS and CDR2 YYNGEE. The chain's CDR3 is CASSVGWDKNTEAFF. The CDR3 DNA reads TGTGCCAGCAGCGTAGGATGGGACAAGAACACTGAAGCTTTCTTT.

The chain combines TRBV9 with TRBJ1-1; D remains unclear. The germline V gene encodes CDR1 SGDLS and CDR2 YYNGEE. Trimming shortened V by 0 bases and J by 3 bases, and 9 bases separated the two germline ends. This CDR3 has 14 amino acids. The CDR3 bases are TGTGCCAGCAGCGTAGGGGCAGCAGACACTGAAGCTTTCTTT. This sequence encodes CASSVGAADTEAFF.

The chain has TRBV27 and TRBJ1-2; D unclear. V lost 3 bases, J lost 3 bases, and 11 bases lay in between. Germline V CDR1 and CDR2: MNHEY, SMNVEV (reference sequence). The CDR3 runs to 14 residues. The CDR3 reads CASSLVGGHYGYTF. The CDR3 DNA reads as TGTGCCAGCAGTTTGGTGGGAGGACACTATGGCTACACCTTC.

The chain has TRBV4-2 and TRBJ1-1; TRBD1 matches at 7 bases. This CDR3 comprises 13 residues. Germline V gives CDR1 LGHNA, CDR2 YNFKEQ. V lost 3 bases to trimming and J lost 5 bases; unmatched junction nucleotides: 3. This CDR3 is CASSQTGRTEAFF. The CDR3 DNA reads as TGTGCCAGCAGCCAGACAGGGCGAACTGAAGCTTTCTTT.

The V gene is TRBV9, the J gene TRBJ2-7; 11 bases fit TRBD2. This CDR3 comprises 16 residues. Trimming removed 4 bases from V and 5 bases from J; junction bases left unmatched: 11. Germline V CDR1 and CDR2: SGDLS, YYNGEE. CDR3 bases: TGTGCCAGCAGCCCCAGTTTAACTAGCGGGAGAAACGAGCAGTACTTC. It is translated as CASSPSLTSGRNEQYF. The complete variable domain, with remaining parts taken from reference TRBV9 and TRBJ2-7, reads DSGVTQTPKHLITATGQRVTLRCSPRSGDLSVYWYQQSLDQGLQFLIQYYNGEERAKGNILERFSAQQFPDLHSELNLSSLELGDSALYFCASSPSLTSGRNEQYFGPGTRLTVT.

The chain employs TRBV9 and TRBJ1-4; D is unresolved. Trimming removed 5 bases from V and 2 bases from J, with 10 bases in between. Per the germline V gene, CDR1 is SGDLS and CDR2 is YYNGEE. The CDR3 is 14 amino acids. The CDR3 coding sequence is TGTGCCAGCAGTGGATCGGGGACTAATGAAAAACTGTTTTTT. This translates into CASSGSGTNEKLFF.

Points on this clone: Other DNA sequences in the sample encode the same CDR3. CDR3 bases: TGTGCCAGCAGCTTACTAGCGGGCGCAGATACGCAGTATTTT. This gives the protein CASSLLAGADTQYF. The rearrangement joins TRBV7-2 to TRBJ2-3, with 8 bases fitting TRBD2. This CDR3 comprises 14 residues. Germline assignment: CDR1 SGHTA and CDR2 FQGNSA. V lost 2 bases, J lost 4 bases, and 2 bases stayed unmatched.

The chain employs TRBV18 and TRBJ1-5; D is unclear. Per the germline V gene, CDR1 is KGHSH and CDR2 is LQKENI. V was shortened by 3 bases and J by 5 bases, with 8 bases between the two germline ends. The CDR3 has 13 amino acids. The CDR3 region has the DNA TGTGCCAGCTCACCCTATCAAGATCAGCCCCAGCATTTT. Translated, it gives CASSPYQDQPQHF.

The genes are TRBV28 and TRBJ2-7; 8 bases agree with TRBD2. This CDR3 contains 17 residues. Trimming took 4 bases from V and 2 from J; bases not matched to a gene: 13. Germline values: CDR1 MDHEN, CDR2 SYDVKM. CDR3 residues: CASSSSHPGLGTYEQYF. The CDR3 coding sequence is TGTGCCAGCAGTTCGTCCCATCCGGGACTAGGGACCTACGAGCAGTACTTC.

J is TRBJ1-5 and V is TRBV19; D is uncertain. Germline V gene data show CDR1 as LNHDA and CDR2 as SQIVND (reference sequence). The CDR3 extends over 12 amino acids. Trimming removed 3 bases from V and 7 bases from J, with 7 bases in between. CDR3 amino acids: CASSMGGQPQHF. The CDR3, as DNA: TGTGCCAGTAGTATGGGAGGGCAGCCCCAGCATTTT.

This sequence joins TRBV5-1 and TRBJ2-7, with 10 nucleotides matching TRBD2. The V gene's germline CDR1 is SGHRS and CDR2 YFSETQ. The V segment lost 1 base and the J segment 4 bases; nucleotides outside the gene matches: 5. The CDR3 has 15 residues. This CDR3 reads CASSLSLAGAYEQYF. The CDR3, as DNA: TGCGCCAGCAGCTTGAGCCTAGCGGGGGCTTACGAGCAGTACTTC.

DNA of the CDR3: TGTGCCAGCAGCTCACTAGCGGAGCCGTACCAAGAGACCCAGTACTTC. Translated, it gives CASSSLAEPYQETQYF. J is TRBJ2-5 and V is TRBV11-2; TRBD2 agrees at 8 bases. The CDR3 extends over 16 amino acids. CDR1 and CDR2 from the germline V gene are SGHAT and FQNNGV. The trim removed 4 bases at V and 0 bases at J, leaving 7 bases unmatched.

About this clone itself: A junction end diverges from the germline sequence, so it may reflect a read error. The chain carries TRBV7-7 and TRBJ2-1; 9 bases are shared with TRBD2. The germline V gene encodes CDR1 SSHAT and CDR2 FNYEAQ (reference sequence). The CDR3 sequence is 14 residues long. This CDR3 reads CASSHSGSYNEQFF. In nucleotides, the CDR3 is TGTGCTAGCAGCCATAGCGGGAGCTACAATGAGCAGTTCTTC.

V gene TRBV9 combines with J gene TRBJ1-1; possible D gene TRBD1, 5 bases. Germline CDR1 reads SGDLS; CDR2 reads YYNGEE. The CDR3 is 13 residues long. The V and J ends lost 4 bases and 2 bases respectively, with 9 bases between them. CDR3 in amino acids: CASSRQLNTEAFF. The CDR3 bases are TGTGCCAGCAGCCGACAGCTAAACACTGAAGCTTTCTTT.

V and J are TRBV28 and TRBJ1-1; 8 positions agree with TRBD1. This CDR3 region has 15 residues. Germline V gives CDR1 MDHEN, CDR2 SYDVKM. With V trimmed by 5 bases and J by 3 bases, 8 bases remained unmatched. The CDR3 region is CASSPGGAIDTEAFF. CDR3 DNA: TGTGCCAGCAGTCCAGGGGGCGCGATCGACACTGAAGCTTTCTTT.

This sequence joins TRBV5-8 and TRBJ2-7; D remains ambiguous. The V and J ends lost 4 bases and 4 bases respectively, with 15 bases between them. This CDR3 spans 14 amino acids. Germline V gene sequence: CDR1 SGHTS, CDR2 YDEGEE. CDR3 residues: CASSQLGGGYEQYF. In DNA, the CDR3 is TGTGCCAGCAGCCAATTAGGCGGTGGGTACGAGCAGTACTTC. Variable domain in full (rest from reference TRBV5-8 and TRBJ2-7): EAGVTQSPTHLIKTRGQQATLRCSPISGHTSVYWYQQALGLGLQFLLWYDEGEERNRGNFPPRFSGRQFPNYSSELNVNALELEDSALYLCASSQLGGGYEQYFGPGTRLTVT.

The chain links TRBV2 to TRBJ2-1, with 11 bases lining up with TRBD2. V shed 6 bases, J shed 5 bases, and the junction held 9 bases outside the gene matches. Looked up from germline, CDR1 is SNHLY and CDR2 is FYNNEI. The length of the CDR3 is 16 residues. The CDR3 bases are TGTGCCAGCAGGGGAATGGGACTAGCGGAGAACAATGAGCAGTTCTTC. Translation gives CASRGMGLAENNEQFF.

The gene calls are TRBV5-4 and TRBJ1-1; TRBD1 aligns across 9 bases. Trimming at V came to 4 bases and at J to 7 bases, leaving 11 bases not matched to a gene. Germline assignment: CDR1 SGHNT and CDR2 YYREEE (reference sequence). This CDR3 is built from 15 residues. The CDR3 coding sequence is TGTGCCAGCAGCGTCCGGGCGGGACAGGGTGTTGAAGCTTTCTTT. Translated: CASSVRAGQGVEAFF.

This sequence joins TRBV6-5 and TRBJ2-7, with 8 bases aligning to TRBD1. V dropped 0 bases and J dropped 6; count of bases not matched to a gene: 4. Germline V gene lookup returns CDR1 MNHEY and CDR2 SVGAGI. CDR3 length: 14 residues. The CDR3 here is CASSYSTGGGEQYF. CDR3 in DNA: TGTGCCAGCAGTTACTCAACAGGGGGAGGCGAGCAGTACTTC.

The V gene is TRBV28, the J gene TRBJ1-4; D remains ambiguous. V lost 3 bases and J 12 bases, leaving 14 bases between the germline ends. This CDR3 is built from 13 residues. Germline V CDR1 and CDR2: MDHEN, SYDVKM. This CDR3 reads CASSFRLLKQLFF. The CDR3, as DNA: TGTGCCAGCAGTTTCCGCTTGCTCAAGCAACTGTTTTTT.

Here the CDR3 reads CASSLPGQVFYGYTF. CDR3 nucleotide sequence: TGTGCCAGCAGCTTACCGGGACAGGTCTTCTATGGCTACACCTTC. This chain connects TRBV5-6 to TRBJ1-2, with 8 nucleotides matching TRBD1. The trim removed 2 bases at V and 4 bases at J, leaving 7 bases unmatched. In germline, CDR1 is SGHDT, CDR2 YYEEEE. This CDR3 comprises 15 residues.

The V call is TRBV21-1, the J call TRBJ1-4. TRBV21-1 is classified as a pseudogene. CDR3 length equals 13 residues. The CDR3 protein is CASPHGTNEKLFF. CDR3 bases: TGTGCCAGCCCCCACGGAACTAATGAAAAACTGTTTTTT.

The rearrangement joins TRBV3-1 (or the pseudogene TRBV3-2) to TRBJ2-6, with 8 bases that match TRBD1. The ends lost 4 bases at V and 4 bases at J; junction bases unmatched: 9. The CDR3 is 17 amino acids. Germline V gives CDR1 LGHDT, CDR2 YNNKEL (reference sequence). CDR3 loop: CASSRVGQVSGANVLTF. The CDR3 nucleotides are TGTGCCAGCAGCCGAGTGGGACAGGTTTCGGGGGCCAACGTCCTGACTTTC.

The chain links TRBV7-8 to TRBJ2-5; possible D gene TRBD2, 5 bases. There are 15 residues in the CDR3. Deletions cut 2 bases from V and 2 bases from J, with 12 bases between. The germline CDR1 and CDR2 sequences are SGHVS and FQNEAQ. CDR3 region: CASSLRSGKQETQYF. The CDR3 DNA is TGTGCCAGCAGCTTAAGAAGCGGAAAGCAAGAGACCCAGTACTTC. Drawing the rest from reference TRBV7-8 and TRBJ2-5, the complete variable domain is GAGVSQSPRYKVAKRGQDVALRCDPISGHVSLFWYQQALGQGPEFLTYFQNEAQLDKSGLPSDRFFAERPEGSVSTLKIQRTQQEDSAVYLCASSLRSGKQETQYFGPGTRLLVL.

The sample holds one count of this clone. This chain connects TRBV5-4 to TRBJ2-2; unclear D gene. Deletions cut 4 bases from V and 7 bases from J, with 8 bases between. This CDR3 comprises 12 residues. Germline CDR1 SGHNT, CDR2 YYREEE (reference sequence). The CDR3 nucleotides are TGTGCCAGCAGCATTCTAGACGGGGAGCTGTTTTTT. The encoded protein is CASSILDGELFF.

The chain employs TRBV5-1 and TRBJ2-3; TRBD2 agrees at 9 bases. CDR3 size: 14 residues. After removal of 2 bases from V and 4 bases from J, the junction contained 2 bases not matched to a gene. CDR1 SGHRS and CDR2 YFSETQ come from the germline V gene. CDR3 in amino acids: CASSFSGSADTQYF. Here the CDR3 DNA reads TGCGCCAGCAGCTTTAGCGGGAGCGCAGATACGCAGTATTTT.

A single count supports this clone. The CDR3 DNA reads as TGTGCCAGCAGCAGGGACAGGGGCTTTTTGGAGCCCCAGCATTTT. Translated, it gives CASSRDRGFLEPQHF. This chain connects TRBV5-5 to TRBJ1-5; 10 bases fit TRBD1. Trimming removed 4 bases from V and 8 bases from J; junction bases left unmatched: 9. The CDR3 runs 15 residues. Germline V gives CDR1 SGHKS, CDR2 YYEKEE (reference sequence).

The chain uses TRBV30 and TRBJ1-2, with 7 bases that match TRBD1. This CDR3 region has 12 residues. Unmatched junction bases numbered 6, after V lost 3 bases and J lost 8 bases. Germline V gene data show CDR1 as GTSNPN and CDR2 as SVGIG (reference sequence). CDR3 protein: CAWSPRDSGYTF. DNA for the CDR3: TGTGCCTGGAGCCCTCGGGACAGCGGCTACACCTTC.

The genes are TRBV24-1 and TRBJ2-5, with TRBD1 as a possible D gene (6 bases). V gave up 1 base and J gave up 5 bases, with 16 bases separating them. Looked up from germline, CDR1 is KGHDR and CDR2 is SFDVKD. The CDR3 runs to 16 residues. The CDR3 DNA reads TGTGCCACCAGTGATTTTGTCAGGGGTGGGTTGGAGACCCAGTACTTC. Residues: CATSDFVRGGLETQYF.

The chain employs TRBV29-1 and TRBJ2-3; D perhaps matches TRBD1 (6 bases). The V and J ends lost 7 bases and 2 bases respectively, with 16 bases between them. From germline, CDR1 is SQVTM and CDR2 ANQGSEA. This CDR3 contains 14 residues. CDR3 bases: TGCAGCGCCGCCGCGACAGGCAACACAGATACGCAGTATTTT. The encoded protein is CSAAATGNTDTQYF.